This TCR beta chain derives from a study of metastatic and nonmetastatic thyroid tumors. Study overall: Repertoires from blood and tumor or nodule tissue of malignant and benign thyroid patients were compared. General study points: In blood and tumor, TCR beta diversity was reportedly significantly higher in malignant thyroid tumors than in benign nodules.

For this clone: Its antigen is as yet unknown.

No patient received treatment before thyroid surgery. Germline CDR1 SGDLS, CDR2 YYNGEE. The CDR3 has 15 residues. Trimming cost V 4 bases and J 5 bases, with 19 bases left between them. In the original workflow: The authors used CDR3 differences across clinicopathological groups to build a distant-metastasis classifier for papillary thyroid cancer. TCRdb reassembled clones from the PCR reads with MiXCR. What appears here as the V and J calls and clone size reflects TCRdb's work, not the paper's. The top ten hold about 25% of the sample, which has about 20,000 clones, roughly a fifth seen once. This clonotype originated in a female donor with papillary thyroid cancer or a benign thyroid nodule (not recorded which). Some clones in this sample may be carry-over from other donors' samples. The chain combines TRBV9 with TRBJ2-7; D call uncertain. The sample taken for sequencing was blood. CDR3 sequence reads: CASSFDFLEMDEQYF. CDR3 nucleotide sequence: TGTGCCAGCAGCTTCGATTTCCTTGAAATGGACGAGCAGTACTTC.